A selection of T cell receptor beta chains follows, all from one sample in a study of blood T cell repertoires in COVID-19. Assay used: immunoSEQ multiplex PCR; TCRdb lists only in-frame clones, some missing. This sample has approximately 200,000 clones, with around 90% found just once. Sequencing used PBMCs or T cells enriched from blood (not recorded which). Receptors were obtained from a man aged 30 to 45 who had recovered from COVID-19. CDR3s leave out the opening cysteine and the closing phenylalanine or tryptophan. Fields, in order: clone size, V gene, CDR3 protein. Only some rows state a clone size, as once, few, many or a class for expanded clones.

-,TRBV19,ASSTVPKIYTEAF
-,TRBV30,AWMSGPSLNEQF
-,TRBV19,ASTSGQARNEKLF
-,TRBV6-5,ASIPSDRSHGEQY
once,TRBV7-9,ASSKGEAASAQY
-,TRBV7-9,ASSLLTSGRAVIDTQY
-,TRBV30,AWNEGGGDTQY
-,TRBV15,ATSPLGEDRAYGYT
once,TRBV3-1/TRBV3-2,ASSQFSSGHEQY
-,TRBV7-2,ASSLDSPRQF
-,TRBV7-2,ASSRDREANQPQH
-,TRBV7-2,ASSPTGTAYEQY
once,TRBV5-1,ASSRDFYGYT
-,TRBV18,ASSTSGQATYEQY